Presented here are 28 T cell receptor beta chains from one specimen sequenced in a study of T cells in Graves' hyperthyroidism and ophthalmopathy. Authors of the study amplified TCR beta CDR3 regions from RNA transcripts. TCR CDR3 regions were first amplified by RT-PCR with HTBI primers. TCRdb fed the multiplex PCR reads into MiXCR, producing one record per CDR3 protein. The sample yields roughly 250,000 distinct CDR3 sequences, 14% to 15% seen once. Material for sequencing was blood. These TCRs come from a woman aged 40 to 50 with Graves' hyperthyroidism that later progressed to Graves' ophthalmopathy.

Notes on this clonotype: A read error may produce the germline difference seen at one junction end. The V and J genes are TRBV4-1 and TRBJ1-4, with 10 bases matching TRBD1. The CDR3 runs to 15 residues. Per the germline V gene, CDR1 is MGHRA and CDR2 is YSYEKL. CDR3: CASSQLGQGNEKLCF. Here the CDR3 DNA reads TGCGCCAGCAGCCAACTGGGACAGGGGAATGAAAAGCTGTGTTTT.

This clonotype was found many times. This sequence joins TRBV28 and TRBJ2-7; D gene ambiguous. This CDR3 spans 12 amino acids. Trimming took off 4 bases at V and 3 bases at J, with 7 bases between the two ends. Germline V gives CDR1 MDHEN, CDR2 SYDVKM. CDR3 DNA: TGTGCCAGCAGTTACCGAGTCTACGAGCAGTACTTC. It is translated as CASSYRVYEQYF.

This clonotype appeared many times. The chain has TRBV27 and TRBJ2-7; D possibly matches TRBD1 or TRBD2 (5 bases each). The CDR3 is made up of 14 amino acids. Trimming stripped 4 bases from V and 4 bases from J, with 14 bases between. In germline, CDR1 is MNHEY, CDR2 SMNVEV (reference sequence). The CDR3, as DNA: TGTGCCAGCAGTTCTTGGGACGTAGGTTACGAGCAGTACTTC. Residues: CASSSWDVGYEQYF.

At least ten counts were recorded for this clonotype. The chain's CDR3 is CASSPYSTRERDGYTF. DNA for the CDR3: TGTGCCAGCTCACCCTACTCGACAAGGGAGCGGGATGGCTACACCTTC. The chain couples TRBV18 to TRBJ1-2; no reliable D call. This CDR3 spans 16 amino acids. Germline V lookup: CDR1 KGHSH, CDR2 LQKENI. The V and J ends lost 3 bases and 6 bases respectively, with 20 bases between them.

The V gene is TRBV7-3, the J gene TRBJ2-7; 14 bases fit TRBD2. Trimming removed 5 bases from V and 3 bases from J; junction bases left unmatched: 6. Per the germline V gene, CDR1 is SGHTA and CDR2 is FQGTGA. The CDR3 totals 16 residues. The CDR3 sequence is CASSPRGTSGSYEQYF. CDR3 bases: TGTGCCAGCAGCCCCAGGGGGACTAGCGGGAGCTACGAGCAGTACTTC. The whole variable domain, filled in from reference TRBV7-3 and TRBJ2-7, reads GAGVSQTPSNKVTEKGKYVELRCDPISGHTALYWYRQSLGQGPEFLIYFQGTGAADDSGLPNDRFFAVRPEGSVSTLKIQRTERGDSAVYLCASSPRGTSGSYEQYFGPGTRLTVT.

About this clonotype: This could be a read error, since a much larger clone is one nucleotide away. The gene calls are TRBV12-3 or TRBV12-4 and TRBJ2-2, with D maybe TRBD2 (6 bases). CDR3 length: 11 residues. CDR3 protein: CASKDRGELLF. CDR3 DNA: TGTGCCAGCAAAGACCGCGGGGAGCTGCTTTTT.

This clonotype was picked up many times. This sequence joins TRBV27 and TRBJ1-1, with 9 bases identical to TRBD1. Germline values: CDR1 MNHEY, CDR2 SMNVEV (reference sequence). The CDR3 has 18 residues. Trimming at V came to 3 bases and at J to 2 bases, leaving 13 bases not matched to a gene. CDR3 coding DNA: TGTGCCAGCAGTTTCTCCGGGACAGGGTGTTCGGTCAACACTGAAGCTTTCTTT. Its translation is CASSFSGTGCSVNTEAFF.

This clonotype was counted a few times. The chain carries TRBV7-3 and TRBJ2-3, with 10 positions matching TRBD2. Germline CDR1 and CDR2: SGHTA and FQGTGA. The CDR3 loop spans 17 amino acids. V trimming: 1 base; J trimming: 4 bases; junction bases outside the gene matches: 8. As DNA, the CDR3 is TGTGCCAGCAGCTTAATGTCTAGCGGGAGTGGTGCAGATACGCAGTATTTT. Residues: CASSLMSSGSGADTQYF.

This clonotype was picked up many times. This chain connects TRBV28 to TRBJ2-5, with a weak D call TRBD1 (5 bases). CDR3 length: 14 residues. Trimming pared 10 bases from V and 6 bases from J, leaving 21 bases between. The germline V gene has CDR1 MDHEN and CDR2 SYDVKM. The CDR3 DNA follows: TGTGCCACCTCTGACCCAGGAAAGGGGAAGACCCAGTACTTC. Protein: CATSDPGKGKTQYF.

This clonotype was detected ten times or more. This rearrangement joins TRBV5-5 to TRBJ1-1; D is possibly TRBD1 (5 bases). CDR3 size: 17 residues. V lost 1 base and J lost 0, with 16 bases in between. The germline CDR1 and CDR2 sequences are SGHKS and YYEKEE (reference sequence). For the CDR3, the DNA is TGTGCCAGCAGCTTGAGGGGTTTTTTTAATATGAACACTGAAGCTTTCTTT. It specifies CASSLRGFFNMNTEAFF. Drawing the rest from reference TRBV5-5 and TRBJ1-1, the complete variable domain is DAGVTQSPTHLIKTRGQQVTLRCSPISGHKSVSWYQQVLGQGPQFIFQYYEKEERGRGNFPDRFSARQFPNYSSELNVNALLLGDSALYLCASSLRGFFNMNTEAFFGQGTRLTVV.

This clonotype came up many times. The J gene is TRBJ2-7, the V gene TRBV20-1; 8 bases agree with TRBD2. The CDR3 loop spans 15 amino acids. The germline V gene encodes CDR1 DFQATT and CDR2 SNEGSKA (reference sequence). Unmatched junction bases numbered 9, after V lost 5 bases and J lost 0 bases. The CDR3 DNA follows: TGCAGTGCTCCTGCGGCGGGAGGAAGCTCCTACGAGCAGTACTTC. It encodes CSAPAAGGSSYEQYF.

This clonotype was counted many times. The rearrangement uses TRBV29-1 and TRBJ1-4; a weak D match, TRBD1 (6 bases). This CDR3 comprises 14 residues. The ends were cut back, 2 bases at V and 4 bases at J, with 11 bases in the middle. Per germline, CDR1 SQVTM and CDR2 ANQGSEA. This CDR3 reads CSVETGKCNEKLFF. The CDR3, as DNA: TGCAGCGTTGAAACAGGGAAGTGTAATGAAAAACTGTTTTTT.

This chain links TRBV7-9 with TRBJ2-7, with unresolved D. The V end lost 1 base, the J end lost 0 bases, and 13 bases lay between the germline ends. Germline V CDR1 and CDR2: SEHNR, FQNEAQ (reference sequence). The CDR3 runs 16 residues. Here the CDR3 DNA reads TGTGCCAGCAGCTTAGTGACCGGACGCTACTCCTACGAGCAGTACTTC. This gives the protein CASSLVTGRYSYEQYF.

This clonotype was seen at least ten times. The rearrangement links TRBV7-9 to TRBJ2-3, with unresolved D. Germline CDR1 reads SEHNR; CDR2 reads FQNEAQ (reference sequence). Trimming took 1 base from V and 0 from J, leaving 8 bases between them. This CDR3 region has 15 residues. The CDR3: CASSLGTLSTDTQYF. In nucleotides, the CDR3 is TGTGCCAGCAGCTTAGGAACACTTAGCACAGATACGCAGTATTTT.

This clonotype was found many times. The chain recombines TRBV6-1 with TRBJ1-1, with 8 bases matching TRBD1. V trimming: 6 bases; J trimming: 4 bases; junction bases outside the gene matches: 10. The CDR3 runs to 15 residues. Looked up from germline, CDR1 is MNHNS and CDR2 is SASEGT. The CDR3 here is CASSSSDRVTTEAFF. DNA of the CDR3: TGTGCCAGCAGCTCCTCGGACAGGGTTACCACTGAAGCTTTCTTT.

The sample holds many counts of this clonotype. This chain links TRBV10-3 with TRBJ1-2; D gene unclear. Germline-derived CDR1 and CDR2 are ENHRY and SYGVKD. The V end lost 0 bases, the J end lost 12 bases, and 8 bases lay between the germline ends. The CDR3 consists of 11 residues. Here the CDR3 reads CAISESRVHTF. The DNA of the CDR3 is TGTGCCATCAGTGAGTCAAGGGTCCACACCTTC.

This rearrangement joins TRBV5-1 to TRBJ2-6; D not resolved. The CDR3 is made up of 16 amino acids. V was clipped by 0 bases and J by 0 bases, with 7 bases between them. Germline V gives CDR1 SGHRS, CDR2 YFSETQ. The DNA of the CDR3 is TGCGCCAGCAGCTTGGCGTCTGGCTCTGGGGCCAACGTCCTGACTTTC. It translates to CASSLASGSGANVLTF.

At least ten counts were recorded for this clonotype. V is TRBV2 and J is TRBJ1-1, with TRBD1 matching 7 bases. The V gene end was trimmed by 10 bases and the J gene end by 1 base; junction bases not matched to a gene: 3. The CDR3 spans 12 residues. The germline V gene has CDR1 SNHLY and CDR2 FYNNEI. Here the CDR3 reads CANWTGNTEAFF. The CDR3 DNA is TGTGCCAACTGGACAGGGAACACTGAAGCTTTCTTT. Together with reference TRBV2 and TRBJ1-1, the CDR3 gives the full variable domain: EPEVTQTPSHQVTQMGQEVILRCVPISNHLYFYWYRQILGQKVEFLVSFYNNEISEKSEIFDDQFSVERPDGSNFTLKIRSTKLEDSAMYFCANWTGNTEAFFGQGTRLTVV.

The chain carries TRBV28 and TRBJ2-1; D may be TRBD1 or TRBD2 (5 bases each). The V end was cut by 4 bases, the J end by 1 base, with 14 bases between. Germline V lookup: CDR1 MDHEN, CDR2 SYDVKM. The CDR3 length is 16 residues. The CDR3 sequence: CASSSGAEGSYNEQFF. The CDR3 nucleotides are TGTGCCAGCAGTTCCGGGGCAGAAGGGTCCTACAATGAGCAGTTCTTC.

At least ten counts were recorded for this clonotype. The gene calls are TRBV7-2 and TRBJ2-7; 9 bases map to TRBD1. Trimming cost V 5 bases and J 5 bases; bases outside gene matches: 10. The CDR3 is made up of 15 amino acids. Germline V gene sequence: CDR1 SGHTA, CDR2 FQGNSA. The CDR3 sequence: CASSPGTGFTHEQYF. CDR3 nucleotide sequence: TGTGCCAGCAGCCCAGGGACAGGGTTTACCCACGAGCAGTACTTC.

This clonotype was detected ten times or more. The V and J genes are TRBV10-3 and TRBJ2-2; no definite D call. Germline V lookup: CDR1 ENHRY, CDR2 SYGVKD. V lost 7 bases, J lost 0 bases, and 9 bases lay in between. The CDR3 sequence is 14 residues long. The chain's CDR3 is CAIKDLTNTGELFF. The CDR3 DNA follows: TGTGCCATCAAGGACCTAACGAACACCGGGGAGCTGTTTTTT.

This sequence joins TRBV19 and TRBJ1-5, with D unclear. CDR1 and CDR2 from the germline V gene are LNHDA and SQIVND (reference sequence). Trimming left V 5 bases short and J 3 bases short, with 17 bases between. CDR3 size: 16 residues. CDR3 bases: TGTGCCAGTAGTCCCTTTTCGGTGGGGTACAATCAGCCCCAGCATTTT. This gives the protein CASSPFSVGYNQPQHF.

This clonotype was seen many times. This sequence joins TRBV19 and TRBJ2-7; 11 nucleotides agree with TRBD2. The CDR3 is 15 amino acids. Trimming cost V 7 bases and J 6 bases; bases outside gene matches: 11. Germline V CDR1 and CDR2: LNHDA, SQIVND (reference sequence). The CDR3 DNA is TGTGCCAGTAAGAGAGTAGCGGGAGGGCCGGGCGAGCAGTACTTC. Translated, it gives CASKRVAGGPGEQYF. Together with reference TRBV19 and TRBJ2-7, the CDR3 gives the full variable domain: DGGITQSPKYLFRKEGQNVTLSCEQNLNHDAMYWYRQDPGQGLRLIYYSQIVNDFQKGDIAEGYSVSREKKESFPLTVTSAQKNPTAFYLCASKRVAGGPGEQYFGPGTRLTVT.

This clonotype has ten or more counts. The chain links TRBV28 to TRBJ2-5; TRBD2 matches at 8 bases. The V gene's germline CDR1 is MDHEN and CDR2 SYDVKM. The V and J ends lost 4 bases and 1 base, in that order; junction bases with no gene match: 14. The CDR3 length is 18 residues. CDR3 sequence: CASSSEGGASGSQETQYF. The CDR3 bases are TGTGCCAGCAGTTCAGAGGGGGGAGCGAGCGGGAGCCAAGAGACCCAGTACTTC. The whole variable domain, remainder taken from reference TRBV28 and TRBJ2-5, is DVKVTQSSRYLVKRTGEKVFLECVQDMDHENMFWYRQDPGLGLRLIYFSYDVKMKEKGDIPEGYSVSREKKERFSLILESASTNQTSMYLCASSSEGGASGSQETQYFGPGTRLLVL.

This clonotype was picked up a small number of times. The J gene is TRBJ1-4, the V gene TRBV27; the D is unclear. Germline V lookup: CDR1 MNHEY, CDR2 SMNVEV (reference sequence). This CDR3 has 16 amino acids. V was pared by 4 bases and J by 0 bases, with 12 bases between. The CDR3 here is CASSSWTFATNEKLFF. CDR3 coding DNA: TGTGCCAGCAGTTCCTGGACCTTTGCAACTAATGAAAAACTGTTTTTT.

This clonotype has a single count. In nucleotides, the CDR3 is TGTGCCAGCAGCTTGTATGGACGGACGGGGGAACCAAGGGAGACCCAGTACTTC. This encodes CASSLYGRTGEPRETQYF. V and J are TRBV5-4 and TRBJ2-5, with TRBD2 as a possible D gene (6 bases). Trimming shortened V by 1 base and J by 5 bases, and 24 bases separated the two germline ends. The CDR3 consists of 18 residues. Germline V gene data show CDR1 as SGHNT and CDR2 as YYREEE (reference sequence).

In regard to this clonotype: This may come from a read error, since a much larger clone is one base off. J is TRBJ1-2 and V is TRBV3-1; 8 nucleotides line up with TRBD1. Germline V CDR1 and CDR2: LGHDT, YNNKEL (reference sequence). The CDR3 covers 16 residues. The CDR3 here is CASGHMDRAANYGYTF. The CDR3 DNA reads TGTGCCAGCGGCCATATGGACAGGGCGGCTAACTATGGCTACACCTTC.

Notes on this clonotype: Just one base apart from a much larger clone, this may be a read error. The DNA of the CDR3 is TGTGCCAACAGTCCACGGAGCGCTCGCGACGAGCAGTACTTC. It is translated as CANSPRSARDEQYF. The J gene is TRBJ2-7, the V gene TRBV28; D is undetermined. In germline, CDR1 is MDHEN, CDR2 SYDVKM. The CDR3 has 14 amino acids.